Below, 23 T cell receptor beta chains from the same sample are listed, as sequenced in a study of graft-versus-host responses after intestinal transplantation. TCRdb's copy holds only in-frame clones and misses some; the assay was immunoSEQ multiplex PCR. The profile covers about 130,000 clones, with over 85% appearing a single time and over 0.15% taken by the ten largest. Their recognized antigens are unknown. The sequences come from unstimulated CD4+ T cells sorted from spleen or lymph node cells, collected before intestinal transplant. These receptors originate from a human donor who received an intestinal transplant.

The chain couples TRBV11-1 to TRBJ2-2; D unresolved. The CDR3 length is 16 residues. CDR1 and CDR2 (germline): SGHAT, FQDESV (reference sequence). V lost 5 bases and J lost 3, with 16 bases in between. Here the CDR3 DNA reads TGTGCCAGCAGCCAAGGGCCAGCCTCATACACCGGGGAGCTGTTTTTT. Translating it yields CASSQGPASYTGELFF. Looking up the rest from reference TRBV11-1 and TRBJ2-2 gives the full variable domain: EAEVAQSPRYKITEKSQAVAFWCDPISGHATLYWYRQILGQGPELLVQFQDESVVDDSQLPKDRFSAERLKGVDSTLKIQPAELGDSAMYLCASSQGPASYTGELFFGEGSRLTVL.

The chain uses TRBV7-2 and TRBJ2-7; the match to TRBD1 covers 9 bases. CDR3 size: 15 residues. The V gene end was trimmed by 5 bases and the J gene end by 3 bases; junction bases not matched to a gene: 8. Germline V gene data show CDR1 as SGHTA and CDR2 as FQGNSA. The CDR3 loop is CASSKTGGIGYEQYF. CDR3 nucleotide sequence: TGTGCCAGCAGCAAAACAGGGGGCATTGGCTACGAGCAGTACTTC.

Here the CDR3 DNA reads TGTGCCAGCAGTAACGACAGGTCCTTTGGGAATGAGCAGTTCTTC. Amino acids: CASSNDRSFGNEQFF. The rearrangement uses TRBV2 and TRBJ2-1; a weak D match, TRBD1 (6 bases). The CDR3 extends over 15 amino acids. The V gene lost 5 bases and the J gene lost 7 bases, with 18 bases spanning the gap. In germline, CDR1 is SNHLY, CDR2 FYNNEI. The full variable domain, completed using reference TRBV2 and TRBJ2-1, is EPEVTQTPSHQVTQMGQEVILRCVPISNHLYFYWYRQILGQKVEFLVSFYNNEISEKSEIFDDQFSVERPDGSNFTLKIRSTKLEDSAMYFCASSNDRSFGNEQFFGPGTRLTVL.

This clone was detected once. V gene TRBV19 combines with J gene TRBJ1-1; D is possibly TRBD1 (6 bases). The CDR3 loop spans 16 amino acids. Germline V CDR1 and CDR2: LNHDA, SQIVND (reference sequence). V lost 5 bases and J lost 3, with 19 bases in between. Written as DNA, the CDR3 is TGTGCCAGTAGTCGACACGCAGGAGCAGGGGACACTGAAGCTTTCTTT. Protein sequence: CASSRHAGAGDTEAFF. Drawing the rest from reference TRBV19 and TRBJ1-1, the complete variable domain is DGGITQSPKYLFRKEGQNVTLSCEQNLNHDAMYWYRQDPGQGLRLIYYSQIVNDFQKGDIAEGYSVSREKKESFPLTVTSAQKNPTAFYLCASSRHAGAGDTEAFFGQGTRLTVV.

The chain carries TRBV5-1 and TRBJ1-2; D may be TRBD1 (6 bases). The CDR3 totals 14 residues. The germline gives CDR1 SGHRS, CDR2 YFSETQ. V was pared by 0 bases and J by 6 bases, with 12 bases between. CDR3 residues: CASSLAPWGHGYTF. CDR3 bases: TGCGCCAGCAGCTTGGCCCCTTGGGGGCATGGCTACACCTTC.

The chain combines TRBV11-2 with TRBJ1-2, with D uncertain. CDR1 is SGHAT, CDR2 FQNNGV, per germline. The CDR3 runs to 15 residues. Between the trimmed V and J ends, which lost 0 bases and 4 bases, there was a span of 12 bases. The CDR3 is CASSLDIEYGYGYTF. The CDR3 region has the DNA TGTGCCAGCAGCTTAGATATCGAGTACGGCTATGGCTACACCTTC.

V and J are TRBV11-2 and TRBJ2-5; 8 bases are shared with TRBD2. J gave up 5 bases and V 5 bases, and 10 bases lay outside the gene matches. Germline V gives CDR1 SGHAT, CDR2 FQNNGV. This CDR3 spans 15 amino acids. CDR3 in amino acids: CASSPLAGRAETQYF. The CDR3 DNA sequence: TGTGCCAGCAGCCCCCTAGCGGGTAGAGCGGAGACCCAGTACTTC.

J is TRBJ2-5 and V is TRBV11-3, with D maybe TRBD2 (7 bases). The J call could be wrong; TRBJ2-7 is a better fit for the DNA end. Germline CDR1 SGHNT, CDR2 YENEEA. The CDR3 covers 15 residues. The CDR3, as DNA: TGTGCCAGCAGCTTACTGGGGGGGCCCTTCTACGAGCAGTACTTC. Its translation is CASSLLGGPFYEQYF.

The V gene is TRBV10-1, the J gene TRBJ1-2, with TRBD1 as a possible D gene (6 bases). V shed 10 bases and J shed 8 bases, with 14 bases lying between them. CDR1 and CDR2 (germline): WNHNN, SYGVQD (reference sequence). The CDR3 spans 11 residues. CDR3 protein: CATPKGDGYTF. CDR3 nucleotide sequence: TGCGCCACTCCAAAGGGGGACGGCTACACCTTC.

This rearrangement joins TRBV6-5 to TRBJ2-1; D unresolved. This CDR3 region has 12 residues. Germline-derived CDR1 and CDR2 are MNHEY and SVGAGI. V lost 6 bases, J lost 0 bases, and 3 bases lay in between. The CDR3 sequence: CASRASYNEQFF. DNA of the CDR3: TGTGCCAGCAGGGCCTCCTACAATGAGCAGTTCTTC.

The CDR3 spells CASNRHPNTEAFF. CDR3 nucleotides: TGCGCCAGCAATAGACACCCGAACACTGAAGCTTTCTTT. The chain is built from TRBV10-2 and TRBJ1-1, with unresolved D. The V gene lost 7 bases and the J gene lost 1 base, with 10 bases spanning the gap. CDR3 length: 13 residues. CDR1 is WSHSY and CDR2 is SAAADI in the germline V gene.

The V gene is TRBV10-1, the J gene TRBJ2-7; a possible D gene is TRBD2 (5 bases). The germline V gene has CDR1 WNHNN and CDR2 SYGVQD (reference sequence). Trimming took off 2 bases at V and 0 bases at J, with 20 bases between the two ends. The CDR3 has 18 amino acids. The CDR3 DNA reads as TGCGCCAGCAGTGAGAATGGCCCCGCGGGCCTTAGCTCCTACGAGCAGTACTTC. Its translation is CASSENGPAGLSSYEQYF.

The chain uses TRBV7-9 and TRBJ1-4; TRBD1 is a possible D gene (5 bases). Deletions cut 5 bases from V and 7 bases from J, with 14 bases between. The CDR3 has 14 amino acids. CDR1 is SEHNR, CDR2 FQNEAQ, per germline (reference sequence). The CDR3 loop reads CASSPDGQGEKLFF. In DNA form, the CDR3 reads TGTGCCAGCAGCCCAGACGGTCAGGGTGAAAAACTGTTTTTT.

The CDR3 loop is CASSFLGYSPLHF. The CDR3 DNA follows: TGTGCCAGCAGCTTTCTGGGGTACTCACCCCTCCACTTT. This chain links TRBV11-2 with TRBJ1-6; D is unresolved. Germline V gives CDR1 SGHAT, CDR2 FQNNGV. V dropped 3 bases and J dropped 10 bases, with 10 bases sitting between them. CDR3 length equals 13 residues. The full variable domain, with the rest looked up from reference TRBV11-2 and TRBJ1-6, is EAGVAQSPRYKIIEKRQSVAFWCNPISGHATLYWYQQILGQGPKLLIQFQNNGVVDDSQLPKDRFSAERLKGVDSTLKIQPAKLEDSAVYLCASSFLGYSPLHFGNGTRLTVT.

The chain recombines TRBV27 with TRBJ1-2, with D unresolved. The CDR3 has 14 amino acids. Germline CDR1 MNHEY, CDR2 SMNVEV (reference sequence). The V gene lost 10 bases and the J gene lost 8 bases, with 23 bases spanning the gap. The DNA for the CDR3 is TGTGCCACTGCGCCTCGGCGGGCGTCAGAAGGCTACACCTTC. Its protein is CATAPRRASEGYTF.

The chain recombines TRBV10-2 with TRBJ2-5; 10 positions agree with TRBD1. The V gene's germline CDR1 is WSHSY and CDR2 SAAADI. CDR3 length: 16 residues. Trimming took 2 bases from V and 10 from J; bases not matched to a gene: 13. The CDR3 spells CASSEPTGGAGGNQYF. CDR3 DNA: TGCGCCAGCAGTGAGCCGACAGGGGGCGCTGGGGGGAACCAGTACTTC.

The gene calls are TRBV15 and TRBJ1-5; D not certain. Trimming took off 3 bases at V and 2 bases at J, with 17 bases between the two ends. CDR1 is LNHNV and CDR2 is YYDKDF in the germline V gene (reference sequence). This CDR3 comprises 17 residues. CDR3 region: CATSSAPGAFGNQPQHF. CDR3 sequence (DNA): TGTGCCACCAGCAGTGCCCCAGGAGCCTTTGGCAATCAGCCCCAGCATTTT.

CDR3 loop: CASSLRLGGEQFF. CDR3 nucleotides: TGTGCCAGCAGTTTACGTCTAGGGGGCGAGCAGTTCTTC. The rearrangement joins TRBV27 to TRBJ2-1, with 7 bases identical to TRBD1. V shed 2 bases, J shed 10 bases, and the junction held 5 bases outside the gene matches. The CDR3 is 13 residues long. Germline CDR1 MNHEY, CDR2 SMNVEV (reference sequence).

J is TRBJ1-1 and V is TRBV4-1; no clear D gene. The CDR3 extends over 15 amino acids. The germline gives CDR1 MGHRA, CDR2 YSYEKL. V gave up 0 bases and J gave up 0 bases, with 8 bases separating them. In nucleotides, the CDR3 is TGCGCCAGCAGCCAAGATCGGCTGATGAACACTGAAGCTTTCTTT. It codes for CASSQDRLMNTEAFF.

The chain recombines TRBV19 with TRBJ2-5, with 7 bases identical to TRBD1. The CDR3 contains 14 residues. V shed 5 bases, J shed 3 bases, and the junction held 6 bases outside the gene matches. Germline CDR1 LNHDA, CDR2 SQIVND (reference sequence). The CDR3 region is CASSPATGEETQYF. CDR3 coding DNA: TGTGCCAGTAGTCCAGCAACAGGGGAAGAGACCCAGTACTTC.

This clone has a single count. The CDR3 here is CASSLDYGTYNEQFF. DNA for the CDR3: TGTGCCAGCAGCTTAGATTACGGCACTTACAATGAGCAGTTCTTC. The chain employs TRBV11-3 and TRBJ2-1; D unresolved. CDR3 size: 15 residues. CDR1 and CDR2 from the germline V gene are SGHNT and YENEEA. V dropped 0 bases and J dropped 4 bases, with 10 bases sitting between them.

The CDR3 reads CAWSPGVARGGTDTQYF. In DNA form, the CDR3 reads TGTGCCTGGAGCCCCGGGGTAGCGCGGGGAGGCACAGATACGCAGTATTTT. This sequence joins TRBV30 and TRBJ2-3; perhaps TRBD2 as D (6 bases). Trimming took off 3 bases at V and 1 base at J, with 20 bases between the two ends. Looked up from germline, CDR1 is GTSNPN and CDR2 is SVGIG (reference sequence). The CDR3 covers 17 residues.

Here the CDR3 reads CASSERFDGRTAEAFF. CDR3 DNA: TGTGCCAGCAGTGAGAGGTTTGACGGGCGAACAGCTGAAGCTTTCTTT. The genes are TRBV6-1 and TRBJ1-1, with D hard to call. The CDR3 loop spans 16 amino acids. CDR1 is MNHNS and CDR2 is SASEGT in the germline V gene. The ends were cut back, 3 bases at V and 6 bases at J, with 20 bases in the middle.